This is a list of T cell receptor beta chains from one sample in a study of T cell clones after liver transplantation. TCRdb's table, derived via immunoSEQ multiplex PCR, lists solely in-frame clones and lacks some. The sample has over 70,000 clones, about 80% seen once. The source material was CD4+ T cells from blood, sampled 12 months after liver transplant. The origin of the receptors is a human patient who received a liver transplant. The T cells may partly be graft donor cells. Both conserved end residues are part of each CDR3. The D gene is left open where the match is weak. The size entry is marked missing in some rows and otherwise reads once, few, many or a size class.

v_gene	abundance	d_gene	j_gene	CDR3nt	CDR3aa
TRBV4-1	.	.	TRBJ2-5	TGCGCCAGCAGCCAGGGACTGCTCCAAGAGACCCAGTACTTC	CASSQGLLQETQYF
TRBV7-8	once	.	TRBJ1-1	TGTGCCAGCAGCTTAGGACATTCAGGGAGTGCTGAAGCTTTCTTT	CASSLGHSGSAEAFF
TRBV7-9	few	.	TRBJ1-4	TGTGCCAGCAGCTTAATATCAGGGTCAACTAATGAAAAACTGTTTTTT	CASSLISGSTNEKLFF
TRBV15	many	TRBD1	TRBJ2-7	TGTGCCACCAGCAGCCGGACGACAGGGGCCGAGCAGTACTTC	CATSSRTTGAEQYF
TRBV2	once	.	TRBJ2-1	TGTGCCAGCGGATTAATGGTGGTGATAGATTACAATGAGCAGTTCTTC	CASGLMVVIDYNEQFF
TRBV2	.	.	TRBJ1-2	TGTGCCAGCAGTGAAGTAGGGAACTATGGCTACACCTTC	CASSEVGNYGYTF
TRBV4-3	once	TRBD2	TRBJ2-1	TGCGCCAGCAGCCAAGAGAGCGGGAGGTGTGATGAGCAGTTCTTC	CASSQESGRCDEQFF
TRBV6-6	.	.	TRBJ2-3	TGTGCCAGCAGTCCCCAGGGTGGGTGGACAGATACGCAGTATTTT	CASSPQGGWTDTQYF
TRBV19	.	TRBD1	TRBJ1-4	TGTGCCAGTTTGACAGGGGGTATGATCGAAAAACTGTTTTTT	CASLTGGMIEKLFF
TRBV5-1	.	.	TRBJ1-4	TGCGCCAGCAGCTTAGAGGGGGGAGAATTTGCTGAAAAACTGTTTTTT	CASSLEGGEFAEKLFF
TRBV28	.	.	TRBJ2-7	TGTGCCAGCAGTTCACCCGGGACTTTCTACGAGCAGTACTTC	CASSSPGTFYEQYF
TRBV2	.	.	TRBJ1-3	TGTGCCAGCAAGGGAGAGGACACCATATATTTT	CASKGEDTIYF
TRBV28	once	.	TRBJ2-7	TGTGCCAGCGGAGAAGGTTCCCGCTACGAGCAGTACTTC	CASGEGSRYEQYF
TRBV14	few	.	TRBJ1-4	TGTGCCAGCAGTCACGGACGGCCCCTACTTAATGAAAAACTGTTTTTT	CASSHGRPLLNEKLFF
TRBV19	.	.	TRBJ2-7	TGTGCCAGTAGTATCGGGATGGGGTCTAGTGAGCAGTACTTC	CASSIGMGSSEQYF
TRBV20-1	.	.	TRBJ2-5	TGCAGTGCTAGCAACCGGGAATTGGAGTACTTC	CSASNRELEYF
TRBV6-5	.	TRBD1	TRBJ2-4	TGTGCCAGCAGTTACACGACAGGGGGCAACATTCAGTACTTC	CASSYTTGGNIQYF
TRBV11-3	.	.	TRBJ2-1	TGTGCCAGCAGCGTCACCGGGGCTTACAATGAGCAGTTCTTC	CASSVTGAYNEQFF
TRBV7-2	few	TRBD1	TRBJ2-7	TGTGCCAGCAGCTCGGACAGGGTCCTACGCGAGCAGTACTTC	CASSSDRVLREQYF
TRBV28	.	.	TRBJ1-3	TGTGCCAGCAGCCAAGGGGGAGGTGGAAACACCATATATTTT	CASSQGGGGNTIYF
TRBV7-8	.	.	TRBJ1-1	TGTGCCAGCAGCTCCGGTCCCGAAGCTTTCTTT	CASSSGPEAFF
TRBV5-1	.	.	TRBJ2-2	TGCGCCAGCAGCTTAAGGGTAGGGCTAGAAGTGACCGGGGAGCTGTTTTTT	CASSLRVGLEVTGELFF
TRBV5-1	.	.	TRBJ2-3	TGCGCCAGCAGCTTGGCCCTAGCCGTTAACAGGGATACAGATACGCAGTATTTT	CASSLALAVNRDTDTQYF
TRBV28	.	.	TRBJ1-1	TGTGCCAGCAGTTCTCCCGGAACGCAGGGGAGAGCTTTCTTT	CASSSPGTQGRAFF
TRBV28	.	.	TRBJ2-3	TGTGCCAGCAGCCAACCTGACAAGGCCATATTATACACAGATACGCAGTATTTT	CASSQPDKAILYTDTQYF
TRBV27	.	.	TRBJ2-2	TGTGCCAGCAGTCGTAGGGGGGGCACCGGGGAGCTGTTTTTT	CASSRRGGTGELFF
TRBV19	.	.	TRBJ1-2	TGTGCCAGTAGTATTCGAAATGGCGACTATGGCTACACCTTC	CASSIRNGDYGYTF
TRBV28	.	TRBD1	TRBJ1-5	TGTGCCAGCAGTTCGGGAGGGGGCCGTAATCAGCCCCAGCATTTT	CASSSGGGRNQPQHF
TRBV11-2	few	.	TRBJ1-1	TGTGCCAGCAGCCGTATGATGAACACTGAAGCTTTCTTT	CASSRMMNTEAFF
TRBV16	.	.	TRBJ1-1	TGTGCCAGCAGCCAACAAGGGAACACTGAAGCTTTCTTT	CASSQQGNTEAFF
TRBV9	.	TRBD1	TRBJ2-4	TGTGCCAGCAGCATCGGACAGGGGAAAAACATTCAGTACTTC	CASSIGQGKNIQYF
TRBV5-1	.	TRBD1	TRBJ1-5	TGCGCCAGCAGCCCGGGGGGACAGGGAATGGATCAGCCCCAGCATTTT	CASSPGGQGMDQPQHF
TRBV7-9	.	.	TRBJ2-7	TGTGCCAGCAGCCCCGTAAAGGGGGGACGGATCTCCTACGAGCAGTACTTC	CASSPVKGGRISYEQYF
TRBV28	.	.	TRBJ2-2	TGTGCCAGCAGTTTGGGCGACAGGAACACCGGGGAGCTGTTTTTT	CASSLGDRNTGELFF
TRBV18	.	.	TRBJ1-4	TGTGCCAGCTCACCATCTCTGGGAAATCGCTTCGGTGAGACTGCAACTAATGAAAAACTGTTTTTT	CASSPSLGNRFGETATNEKLFF
TRBV7-8	.	.	TRBJ2-5	TGTGCCAGCAGCTCCAGGGAGACCCCGGAGACCCAGTACTTC	CASSSRETPETQYF
TRBV29-1	.	.	TRBJ1-4	TGCAGCGTTGGAATGGGATCAACTAATGAAAAACTGTTTTTT	CSVGMGSTNEKLFF
TRBV19	.	.	TRBJ1-1	TGTGCCAGTAGGGGACAATCGAACACTGAAGCTTTCTTT	CASRGQSNTEAFF
TRBV27	.	.	TRBJ1-2	TGTGCCAGCAGTCCGTCGGGGGGGTACGTCGACTATGGCTACACCTTC	CASSPSGGYVDYGYTF
TRBV5-4	.	.	TRBJ2-3	TGTGCCAGCAGCCCAGACAGCACAGATACGCAGTATTTT	CASSPDSTDTQYF
TRBV28	.	TRBD2	TRBJ2-1	TGTGCCAGCATCCTAGAGGCGGGAGGGCGAATTATGATCTTC	CASILEAGGRIMIF
TRBV28	once	TRBD2	TRBJ2-7	TGTGCCAGCATCCTCAGCGGGAGCGGCGCCTACGAGCAGTACTTC	CASILSGSGAYEQYF
TRBV5-1	few	.	TRBJ2-2	TGCGCCAGCACGCGCGGGACTGACACCGGGGAGCTGTTTTTT	CASTRGTDTGELFF
TRBV4-1	.	.	TRBJ2-2	TGCGCCAGCAGCCACGCCCAGACAGGGAACACCGGGGAGCTGTTTTTT	CASSHAQTGNTGELFF